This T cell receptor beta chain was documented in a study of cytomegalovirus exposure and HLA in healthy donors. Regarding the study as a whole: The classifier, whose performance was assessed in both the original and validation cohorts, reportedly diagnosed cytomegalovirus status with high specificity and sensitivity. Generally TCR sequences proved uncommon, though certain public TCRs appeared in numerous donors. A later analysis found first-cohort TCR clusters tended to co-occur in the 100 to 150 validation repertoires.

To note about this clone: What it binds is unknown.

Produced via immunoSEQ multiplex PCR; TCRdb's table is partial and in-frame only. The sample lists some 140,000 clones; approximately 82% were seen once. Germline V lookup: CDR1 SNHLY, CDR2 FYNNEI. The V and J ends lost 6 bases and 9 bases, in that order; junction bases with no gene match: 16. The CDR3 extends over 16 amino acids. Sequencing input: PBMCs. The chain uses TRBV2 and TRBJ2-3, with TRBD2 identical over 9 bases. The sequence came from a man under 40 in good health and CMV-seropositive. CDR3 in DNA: TGTGCCAGCAGCGTTAGGACTAGCGTTGGTCCTGGCACGCAGTATTTT. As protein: CASSVRTSVGPGTQYF.